The 26 T cell receptor beta chains reported below all come from one sample, sequenced in a study of T cells in Graves' hyperthyroidism and ophthalmopathy. From RNA transcripts, TCR beta CDR3 regions were amplified. RT-PCR in the first round (using the HTBI primer set) targeted the TCR CDR3. MiXCR, run by TCRdb on the multiplex PCR reads, gives a single entry per CDR3 protein. The sample records about 210,000 distinct CDR3 sequences, 15% to 20% being singletons. The sample taken for sequencing was blood. Receptor source: a man aged 40-49 years with Graves' hyperthyroidism.

This chain joins TRBV11-2 and TRBJ2-5, with 7 bases that match TRBD2. The CDR3 has 16 residues. CDR1 SGHAT and CDR2 FQNNGV come from the germline V gene. V shed 5 bases, J shed 1 base, and the junction held 10 bases outside the gene matches. CDR3 nucleotides: TGTGCCAGCAGCCCCGGTCGAGCGGGGACCCAAGAGACCCAGTACTTC. Translation gives CASSPGRAGTQETQYF.

The gene calls are TRBV20-1 and TRBJ1-1; possibly TRBD1 for D (5 bases). CDR3 length equals 13 residues. V dropped 3 bases and J dropped 6 bases, with 14 bases sitting between them. Germline CDR1 and CDR2: DFQATT and SNEGSKA (reference sequence). CDR3 in amino acids: CSAREDIRPEAFF. CDR3 coding DNA: TGCAGTGCTAGGGAGGACATTAGACCTGAAGCTTTCTTT.

The J gene is TRBJ2-1, the V gene TRBV7-2; 9 bases line up with TRBD2. V lost 6 bases, J lost 2 bases, and 8 bases stayed unmatched. Germline CDR1 reads SGHTA; CDR2 reads FQGNSA. The CDR3 runs to 16 residues. CDR3 loop: CASRPGGGRAYNEQFF. The CDR3 region has the DNA TGTGCCAGCAGGCCGGGGGGCGGGAGGGCCTACAATGAGCAGTTCTTC.

The table lists this clonotype with a few counts. J is TRBJ1-5 and V is TRBV4-2, with 7 bases identical to TRBD1. The CDR3 loop spans 18 amino acids. The germline V gene has CDR1 LGHNA and CDR2 YNFKEQ. V lost 0 bases, J lost 0 bases, and 8 bases stayed unmatched. The CDR3 region is CASSQEGTAYYSNQPQHF. CDR3 bases: TGTGCCAGCAGCCAAGAGGGGACAGCTTATTATAGCAATCAGCCCCAGCATTTT.

This clonotype was seen only a few times. Being one base from a much bigger clone, this may be a read error. The chain recombines TRBV28 with TRBJ1-2; D gene unclear. V lost 5 bases and J 7 bases, leaving 26 bases between the germline ends. This CDR3 has 17 amino acids. Germline V gene sequence: CDR1 MDHEN, CDR2 SYDVKM. CDR3 sequence: CASSPGVAGRSASGYTF. CDR3 coding DNA: TGTGCCAGCAGTCCAGGCGTCGCAGGCCGATCCGCATCTGGCTACACCTTC.

J is TRBJ2-5 and V is TRBV29-1; D perhaps matches TRBD1 (5 bases). Germline CDR1 reads SQVTM; CDR2 reads ANQGSEA. V was trimmed by 3 bases and J by 1 base, leaving 12 bases between them. CDR3 length: 14 residues. The CDR3: CSVDRAGLQETQYF. CDR3 DNA sequence: TGCAGCGTTGATAGGGCAGGGCTCCAAGAGACCCAGTACTTC.

This sequence joins TRBV28 and TRBJ2-7; D is possibly TRBD2 (6 bases). Germline V gene data show CDR1 as MDHEN and CDR2 as SYDVKM. Trimming left V 4 bases short and J 3 bases short, with 19 bases between. The CDR3 has 16 amino acids. The CDR3 DNA follows: TGTGCCAGCAGTTCCTCCGGGAGAAGAATCAACTACGAGCAGTACTTC. Its translation: CASSSSGRRINYEQYF.

This clonotype was seen ten or more times. The CDR3 DNA follows: TGTGCCAGCAGTTCTCTGACTTTGGGGCGAGTTGGCAATGAGCAGTTCTTC. This gives the protein CASSSLTLGRVGNEQFF. The chain joins TRBV6-2 or TRBV6-3 to TRBJ2-1, with D maybe TRBD1 (5 bases). Germline CDR1 MNHEY, CDR2 SVGEGT. V gave up 4 bases and J gave up 6 bases, with 22 bases separating them. The CDR3 loop spans 17 amino acids.

V and J are TRBV7-2 and TRBJ2-3, with TRBD2 identical over 13 bases. With 2 bases clipped from V and 6 bases from J, the junction kept 8 bases outside the gene matches. This CDR3 is built from 17 residues. Germline loops: CDR1 SGHTA, CDR2 FQGNSA. The CDR3 DNA follows: TGTGCCAGCAGCTTAAGCAGGACTAGCGGGAGAGTGGATACGCAGTATTTT. Translated: CASSLSRTSGRVDTQYF.

This clonotype was seen many times. The gene calls are TRBV30 and TRBJ2-1; D not resolved. There are 11 residues in the CDR3. In germline, CDR1 is GTSNPN, CDR2 SVGIG (reference sequence). The germline V and J ends were trimmed by 3 bases and 6 bases, with 6 bases remaining between them. This CDR3 is CAWSATNEQFF. CDR3 nucleotide sequence: TGTGCCTGGAGCGCGACCAATGAGCAGTTCTTC. The full variable domain, its missing parts supplied by reference TRBV30 and TRBJ2-1, is SQTIHQWPATLVQPVGSPLSLECTVEGTSNPNLYWYRQAAGRGLQLLFYSVGIGQISSEVPQNLSASRPQDRQFILSSKKLLLSDSGFYLCAWSATNEQFFGPGTRLTVL.

This clonotype was observed many times. The V call is TRBV5-5, the J call TRBJ1-2; D possibly corresponds to TRBD1 (5 bases). The CDR3 is 13 amino acids. Germline V gene lookup returns CDR1 SGHKS and CDR2 YYEKEE (reference sequence). The V end lost 3 bases, the J end lost 6 bases, and 12 bases lay between the germline ends. DNA for the CDR3: TGTGCCAGCAGCTGGGGGGTCGGGCATGGCTACACCTTC. Protein product: CASSWGVGHGYTF.

This clonotype was seen ten or more times. The chain has TRBV6-1 and TRBJ1-3; D remains unclear. Germline CDR1 and CDR2: MNHNS and SASEGT. The V end lost 8 bases, the J end lost 2 bases, and 16 bases lay between the germline ends. The CDR3 spans 15 residues. CDR3 bases: TGTGCCAGCTCGTGGACGGAGCCCACTGGAAACACCATATATTTT. It specifies CASSWTEPTGNTIYF.

The rearrangement joins TRBV20-1 to TRBJ1-6, with D maybe TRBD1 (6 bases). The ends were cut back, 5 bases at V and 9 bases at J, with 8 bases in the middle. Germline CDR1 reads DFQATT; CDR2 reads SNEGSKA (reference sequence). The CDR3 contains 11 residues. DNA for the CDR3: TGCAGTGCTGAGGGGGGTTCACCCCTCCACTTT. It codes for CSAEGGSPLHF.

The chain has TRBV18 and TRBJ2-1; D perhaps matches TRBD2 (5 bases). V lost 3 bases to trimming and J lost 2 bases, with 8 bases between them. Germline V CDR1 and CDR2: KGHSH, LQKENI. The CDR3 spans 14 residues. The CDR3 DNA is TGTGCCAGCTCACCGGGAGTGCCCTACAATGAGCAGTTCTTC. Its translation is CASSPGVPYNEQFF. The full variable domain, in which reference TRBV18 and TRBJ2-1 provide the parts outside the CDR3, is NAGVMQNPRHLVRRRGQEARLRCSPMKGHSHVYWYRQLPEEGLKFMVYLQKENIIDESGMPKERFSAEFPKEGPSILRIQQVVRGDSAAYFCASSPGVPYNEQFFGPGTRLTVL.

The table lists this clonotype with many counts. J is TRBJ2-7 and V is TRBV11-3, with unresolved D. Germline-derived CDR1 and CDR2 are SGHNT and YENEEA. This CDR3 comprises 12 residues. Trimming pared 5 bases from V and 5 bases from J, leaving 10 bases between. DNA of the CDR3: TGTGCCAGCAGCGCCGACTTGAACGAGCAGTACTTC. This codes for CASSADLNEQYF. Using reference TRBV11-3 and TRBJ2-7 for the parts outside the CDR3, the full variable domain is EAGVVQSPRYKIIEKKQPVAFWCNPISGHNTLYWYLQNLGQGPELLIRYENEEAVDDSQLPKDRFSAERLKGVDSTLKIQPAELGDSAVYLCASSADLNEQYFGPGTRLTVT.

In this sample, this clonotype turned up many times. This chain connects TRBV29-1 to TRBJ2-7; 8 positions match TRBD1. This CDR3 region has 14 residues. Losses at the gene ends were 5 bases for V and 0 bases for J; bases not matched to a gene: 6. CDR1 is SQVTM and CDR2 is ANQGSEA in the germline V gene. CDR3 amino acids: CSVYWTGSSYEQYF. The DNA for the CDR3 is TGCAGCGTTTACTGGACAGGGAGCTCCTACGAGCAGTACTTC.

In this sample, this clonotype turned up a few times. This rearrangement joins TRBV4-2 to TRBJ2-3, with D perhaps TRBD1 (5 bases). Germline-derived CDR1 and CDR2 are LGHNA and YNFKEQ. Trimming pared 0 bases from V and 0 bases from J, leaving 7 bases between. The CDR3 contains 15 residues. The CDR3 is CASSQEGQSTDTQYF. CDR3 coding DNA: TGTGCCAGCAGCCAAGAGGGGCAGAGCACAGATACGCAGTATTTT.

The V call is TRBV7-6, the J call TRBJ2-5; 13 nucleotides agree with TRBD2. Germline V CDR1 and CDR2: SGHVS, FNYEAQ. V shed 4 bases, J shed 5 bases, and the junction held 7 bases outside the gene matches. The CDR3 extends over 16 amino acids. The CDR3 is CASSSTSGRIIETQYF. CDR3 bases: TGTGCCAGCAGCTCGACTAGCGGGAGGATCATCGAGACCCAGTACTTC.

This sequence joins TRBV18 and TRBJ1-2; 10 bases are shared with TRBD1. Looked up from germline, CDR1 is KGHSH and CDR2 is LQKENI. J gave up 8 bases and V 5 bases, and 11 bases lay outside the gene matches. The CDR3 has 15 amino acids. The CDR3 region has the DNA TGTGCCAGCTCATTAAACAGACAGGGGGCGAAAGGCTACACCTTC. Translating gives CASSLNRQGAKGYTF.

In this sample, this clonotype turned up many times. The chain joins TRBV2 to TRBJ1-1, with unresolved D. V lost 4 bases and J 3 bases, leaving 6 bases between the germline ends. The CDR3 covers 12 residues. The germline gives CDR1 SNHLY, CDR2 FYNNEI. CDR3 sequence: CASSVRDTEAFF. The CDR3 bases are TGTGCCAGCAGTGTGAGGGACACTGAAGCTTTCTTT.

This clonotype was seen at least ten times. The chain joins TRBV5-1 to TRBJ1-4; perhaps TRBD1 as D (5 bases). The CDR3 runs 16 residues. V lost 7 bases and J 0 bases, leaving 16 bases between the germline ends. The germline CDR1 and CDR2 sequences are SGHRS and YFSETQ. The CDR3 DNA reads TGCGCCAGCCAACTTCAGGGAGGGACAACTAATGAAAAACTGTTTTTT. It specifies CASQLQGGTTNEKLFF.

This clonotype was found many times. V and J are TRBV11-3 and TRBJ2-5; 7 positions agree with TRBD2. Per the germline V gene, CDR1 is SGHNT and CDR2 is YENEEA. The CDR3 runs to 15 residues. J gave up 5 bases and V 0 bases, and 6 bases lay outside the gene matches. CDR3 sequence reads: CASSLDGEGGETQYF. In nucleotides, the CDR3 is TGTGCCAGCAGCTTAGATGGGGAGGGCGGCGAGACCCAGTACTTC.

The sample holds a few counts of this clonotype. The genes are TRBV20-1 and TRBJ2-3, with D hard to call. CDR1 is DFQATT and CDR2 is SNEGSKA in the germline V gene (reference sequence). Deletions cut 1 base from V and 2 bases from J, with 10 bases between. The CDR3 loop spans 14 amino acids. The CDR3 bases are TGCAGTGCTAGAGCCTACTCTCCCACAGATACGCAGTATTTT. This sequence encodes CSARAYSPTDTQYF.

This clonotype was counted at least ten times. The rearrangement joins TRBV2 to TRBJ2-5, with 9 nucleotides matching TRBD2. In germline, CDR1 is SNHLY, CDR2 FYNNEI. V lost 1 base and J lost 5; bases outside the gene matches: 8. The CDR3 has 16 amino acids. The CDR3 is CASSEEGRGGRETQYF. CDR3 nucleotide sequence: TGTGCCAGCAGTGAAGAAGGGCGGGGGGGCCGGGAGACCCAGTACTTC. Complete variable domain (other parts from reference TRBV2 and TRBJ2-5): EPEVTQTPSHQVTQMGQEVILRCVPISNHLYFYWYRQILGQKVEFLVSFYNNEISEKSEIFDDQFSVERPDGSNFTLKIRSTKLEDSAMYFCASSEEGRGGRETQYFGPGTRLLVL.

This clonotype was counted ten times or more. This chain joins TRBV20-1 and TRBJ2-5; 7 bases align to TRBD2. This CDR3 comprises 15 residues. The V gene end was trimmed by 0 bases and the J gene end by 2 bases; junction bases not matched to a gene: 6. Germline CDR1 is DFQATT and CDR2 is SNEGSKA (reference sequence). In DNA, the CDR3 is TGCAGTGCTAGAGATCTGCGGGGGTTACAAGAGACCCAGTACTTC. Encoded protein: CSARDLRGLQETQYF.

The rearrangement uses TRBV5-1 and TRBJ1-6; 9 positions match TRBD1. Germline CDR1 reads SGHRS; CDR2 reads YFSETQ. The V and J ends lost 4 bases and 7 bases, in that order; junction bases with no gene match: 6. CDR3 length: 15 amino acids. Written as DNA, the CDR3 is TGCGCCAGCAGCATAGGGACAGGGTGGAATTCACCCCTCCACTTT. Translation: CASSIGTGWNSPLHF.